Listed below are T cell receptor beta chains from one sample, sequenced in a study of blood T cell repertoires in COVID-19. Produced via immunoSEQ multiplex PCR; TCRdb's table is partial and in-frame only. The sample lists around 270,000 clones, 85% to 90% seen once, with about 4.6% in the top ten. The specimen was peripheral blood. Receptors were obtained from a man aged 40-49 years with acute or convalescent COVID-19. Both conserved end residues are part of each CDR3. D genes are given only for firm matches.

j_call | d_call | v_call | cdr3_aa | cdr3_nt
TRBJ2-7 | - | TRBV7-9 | CASTPGGNFYEQYF | TGTGCCAGCACCCCCGGGGGTAACTTCTACGAGCAGTACTTC
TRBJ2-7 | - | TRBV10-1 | CASSEVRSYEQYF | TGCGCCAGCAGTGAGGTCCGGTCCTACGAGCAGTACTTC
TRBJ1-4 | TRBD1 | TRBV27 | CASSSRTGGDEKLFF | TGTGCCAGCAGTTCGCGGACAGGGGGGGATGAAAAACTGTTTTTT
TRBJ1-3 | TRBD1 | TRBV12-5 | CASRQTGDGNTIYF | TGTGCTAGTAGGCAAACAGGGGATGGAAACACCATATATTTT
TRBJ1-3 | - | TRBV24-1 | CATSDPGASGNTIYF | TGTGCCACCAGTGATCCGGGAGCCTCTGGAAACACCATATATTTT
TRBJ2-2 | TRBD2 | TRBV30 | CARGGENTGELFF | TGTGCCCGTGGGGGGGAGAACACCGGGGAGCTGTTTTTT
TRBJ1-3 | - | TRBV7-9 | CASSLEDDRNTIYF | TGTGCCAGCAGCTTAGAAGACGACAGAAACACCATATATTTT
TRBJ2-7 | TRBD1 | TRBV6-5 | CASSRQGKQYF | TGTGCCAGCAGTCGACAGGGCAAGCAGTACTTC
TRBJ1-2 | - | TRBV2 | CASSLGAVNYGYTF | TGTGCCAGCTCCCTTGGGGCAGTTAACTATGGCTACACCTTC
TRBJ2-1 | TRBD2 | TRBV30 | CAWSVRGGGMAYNEQFF | TGTGCCTGGAGTGTACGGGGCGGGGGTATGGCCTACAATGAGCAGTTCTTC
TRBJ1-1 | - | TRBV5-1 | CASSPTAMNTEAFF | TGCGCCAGCAGCCCGACAGCCATGAACACTGAAGCTTTCTTT
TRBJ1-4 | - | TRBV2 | CASSGRDNEKLFF | TGTGCCAGCTCGGGTCGGGATAATGAAAAACTGTTTTTT
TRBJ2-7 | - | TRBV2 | CASSGHLRYEQYF | TGTGCCAGCAGTGGACACCTTAGGTACGAGCAGTACTTC
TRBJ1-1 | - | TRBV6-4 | CASSDGAGAEAFF | TGTGCCAGCAGTGACGGGGCAGGGGCCGAAGCTTTCTTT
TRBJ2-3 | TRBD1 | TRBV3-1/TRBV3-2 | CASSPTETGEDTQYF | TGTGCCAGCAGCCCAACAGAGACAGGGGAAGATACGCAGTATTTT
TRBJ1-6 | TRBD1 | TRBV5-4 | CASSSGGGNSPLHF | TGTGCCAGCAGCTCAGGGGGAGGTAATTCACCCCTCCACTTT
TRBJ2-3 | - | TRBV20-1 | CSARDRIERYF | TGCAGTGCTAGAGATAGGATCGAGCGGTATTTT
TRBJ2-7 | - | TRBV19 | CASSRDGSSYEQYF | TGTGCCAGTAGCAGAGACGGGAGCTCCTACGAGCAGTACTTC
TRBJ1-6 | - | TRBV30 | CAWSPHSSPLHF | TGTGCCTGGAGTCCCCACAGTTCACCCCTCCACTTT
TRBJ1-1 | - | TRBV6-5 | CASSYSGGTEAFF | TGTGCCAGCAGTTACTCCGGGGGCACTGAAGCTTTCTTT
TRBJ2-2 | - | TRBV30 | CAWSQTGQTGELFF | TGTGCCTGGAGCCAGACAGGTCAGACCGGGGAGCTGTTTTTT
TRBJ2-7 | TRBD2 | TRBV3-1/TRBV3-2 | CASSPNPRTSGRSIGQYF | TGTGCCAGCAGCCCGAATCCACGGACTAGCGGGCGTTCAATCGGGCAGTACTTC
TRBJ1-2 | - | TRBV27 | CASSPPPGSPTSNYGYTF | TGTGCCAGCAGTCCCCCCCCGGGGAGCCCCACTTCTAACTATGGCTACACCTTC
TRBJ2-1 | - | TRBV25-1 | CASSEWRGGYNEQFF | TGTGCCAGCAGTGAATGGAGGGGGGGCTACAATGAGCAGTTCTTC
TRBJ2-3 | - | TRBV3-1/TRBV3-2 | CASSRRGGTDTQYF | TGTGCCAGCAGCCGACGCGGGGGCACAGATACGCAGTATTTT